The entry below describes one T cell receptor beta chain. The specificity of this receptor is unknown. The sample holds no much larger clone one base away, and base qualities are not on file. Other nucleotide sequences from this sample produce the same CDR3. The source of the sample is a study of Ad26.COV2.S vaccination and SARS-CoV-2 variants (dated by TCRdb to 2020 to 2023). Regarding the complete study: Donors in the vaccine arm were drawn from COV1001, a phase I-IIa trial of Ad26.COV2.S in healthy adults that was multicentre, randomized, double-blind and placebo-controlled. Ad26.COV2.S was administered intramuscularly at 5 x 10^10 or 1 x 10^11 viral particles, either as a single shot or as two shots given 56 days apart. TCRbeta repertoire sequencing was used to assess the specificity and breadth of SARS-CoV-2-reactive T cell receptors after Ad26.COV2.S vaccination. The TCR-sequenced set comprised approximately 30 samples: 19 Ad26.COV2.S vaccine recipients, 5 placebo recipients and 8 SARS-CoV-2 convalescent individuals. Participants in the trial were split at random into five groups of five each, receiving low-dose or high-dose Ad26.COV2.S once or twice, or else placebo on both occasions. Investigators did not know the trial group allocation while performing experiments and assessing outcomes.

The treatment or condition tag for this specimen amounts to: over 15 received Ad26.COV2.S at low or high dose, single or two shots; about 5 received placebo; per-sample allocation not given. Repertoires of vaccine and placebo recipients were sequenced from samples taken on day 63 after the first injection. Cohort 1b enrolled some 25 adults aged 18-55 years at a single site in Boston, USA, between 29 July and 7 August 2020. Ad26.COV2.S was a replication-incompetent adenovirus type 26 vector expressing a prefusion-stabilized SARS-CoV-2 spike protein from the original Wuhan strain. V was cut back by 1 base and J by 7 bases, leaving a gap of 2 bases between them. Taken from cysteine to phenylalanine, the CDR3 has 11 residues. The sequence is cut down to CDR3 DNA, 33 bases in frame from base 1. TCRbeta CDR3 regions were sequenced with the immunoSEQ Assay. After extraction, genomic DNA underwent amplification by bias-controlled multiplex PCR, followed by high-throughput sequencing. As for the authors' bioinformatics: To quantify the absolute abundance of each unique TCRbeta CDR3 region, sequences were collapsed and filtered. T cell fraction was estimated by normalizing TCRbeta template counts to usable DNA, which was measured by amplifying reference genes present in all nucleated cells. Repertoire TCRs were annotated as SARS-CoV-2-specific by exact matching of V gene, CDR3 amino acid sequence and J gene to a known reactive TCR set. The reference SARS-CoV-2 TCR set was derived from MIRA and filtered for enrichment in COVID-19-positive ImmuneCODE repertoires, a step that removed public or cross-reactive TCRs. Using the MIRA antigens, annotated TCRs were further analysed by specific ORF or by position within an ORF. Breadth was defined as the number of annotated unique rearrangements divided by the total number of unique productive rearrangements, and depth was defined as the summed frequency of the annotated unique rearrangements. TCR breadth was compared between groups using two-sided Wilcoxon rank-sum tests. Here the immuneACCESS table is served through TCRdb, limited to in-frame sequences with V and J called. Missing clones are a known gap in these copies; in checked studies unresolved V genes cover under half, and the rest lacks a known reason. That table supplies the V and J calls and clone size; D and trimming were determined from the DNA. The sample table lists about 680,000 clones, roughly 90% of them with a count of one. The ten largest clones add up to approximately 1.5% of the sample.

The full study reports these points: After vaccination, spike-specific CD8+ and CD4+ T cell responses were reported to show substantial breadth. It was noted by the authors that total T cell responses may have been underestimated by the TCR breadth and depth analyses. Spike-specific TCR breadth was higher in Ad26.COV2.S recipients than in placebo recipients (P = 0.0014). Vaccine and placebo recipients had similar non-spike TCR breadth, a finding consistent with the vaccine containing only spike. Comparing responses between vaccine doses or regimens was not something the study was powered to do.

Sequences were derived from peripheral blood, sampled in a trial of Ad26.COV2.S vaccine versus placebo. The chain is made from TRBV12-3 or TRBV12-4 and TRBJ2-1, with the D gene call left open. The sequence was collected from a person between 18 and 65 years old who received the Ad26.COV2.S COVID-19 vaccine or a placebo. The CDR3 protein: CASSLGNEQFF. The nucleotide sequence is given as TGTGCCAGCAGTTTAGGAAATGAGCAGTTCTTC.